This TCR beta chain was sequenced during a study of blood T cell repertoires in COVID-19. For the study at large: Donors in the United States, Italy and Spain gave samples during acute or convalescent COVID-19. PBMCs, B-cell-depleted T cells, or T cells provided the cDNA or gDNA that made up the material.

This clone was counted a few times. In germline, CDR1 is KGHSH, CDR2 LQKENI. V was trimmed by 1 base and J by 4 bases, leaving 8 bases between them. The CDR3 extends over 13 amino acids. As originally analysed: Estimated nucleated cell counts came from reference gene primer amplification. The data were produced by immunoSEQ multiplex PCR, yet TCRdb's version contains in-frame clones alone and is incomplete. Clonal size and the V and J genes are those of that table, whereas D and trimming came from the DNA. Among some 120,000 clones, 80% to 90% were seen once, and the ten largest hold approximately 1.5%.

The sequenced material came from peripheral blood. The receptor was derived from a middle-aged man with acute or convalescent COVID-19. The V and J genes are TRBV18 and TRBJ2-7, with D unresolved. The CDR3: CASSPLARYEQYF. CDR3 sequence (DNA): TGTGCCAGCTCACCACTGGCGCGGTACGAGCAGTACTTC.